The clone carrying this T cell receptor beta chain has only a few counts. Its matching antigen is unknown. This sample is drawn from a study of T cell repertoires in cytomegalovirus infection. The CDR3 contains 17 residues. In germline, CDR1 is SGHVS, CDR2 FNYEAQ. The germline V and J ends were trimmed by 3 bases and 4 bases, with 19 bases remaining between them. TCRdb ran MiXCR on the reads and lists one entry per CDR3 protein. The table has 650,000 to 900,000 distinct CDR3 sequences, around a third seen once; the top ten hold around 12%. General study points: Ex vivo, HLA-C-restricted CMV-specific TCR beta clonotypes prevailed over the rest of the response.

The chain carries TRBV7-6 and TRBJ2-1; TRBD1 might be the D (6 bases). The sequence came from a human donor in good health (CMV status not recorded). Some clones in this sample may be carry-over from other donors' samples. This material consisted of cultured CD8+ T cells from PBMCs, taken from culture after CMV antigen stimulation. CDR3 sequence (DNA): TGTGCCAGCAGCTTCACCGCCATACAGGGACCGTACAATGAGCAGTTCTTC. Translated, it gives CASSFTAIQGPYNEQFF.